The 25 T cell receptor beta chains presented below share a single source sample, sequenced in a study of cytomegalovirus exposure and HLA in healthy donors. Amplification used 60 Vbeta primers and 13 Jbeta primers. Only in-frame clones appear in the TCRdb table, and some are missing; sequencing was by immunoSEQ multiplex PCR. The sample lists 150,000 to 200,000 clones, roughly 80% occurring once. Sequencing input: PBMCs. These receptors all come from a male donor in good health and CMV-seronegative.

This rearrangement joins TRBV5-4 to TRBJ2-6; D possibly corresponds to TRBD1 (5 bases). CDR3 length equals 16 residues. Germline V lookup: CDR1 SGHNT, CDR2 YYREEE (reference sequence). V shed 4 bases and J shed 4 bases, with 15 bases lying between them. The CDR3 here is CASSPVRVSGANVLTF. DNA for the CDR3: TGTGCCAGCAGCCCAGTCAGGGTTTCAGGGGCCAACGTCCTGACTTTC.

The chain combines TRBV28 with TRBJ1-2, with D unresolved. The CDR3 consists of 16 residues. CDR1 and CDR2 from the germline V gene are MDHEN and SYDVKM. Trimming cost V 6 bases and J 3 bases, with 20 bases left between them. The CDR3 loop reads CASSYGSGPPDYGYTF. The CDR3 DNA reads TGTGCCAGCAGCTATGGGTCGGGTCCACCTGACTATGGCTACACCTTC.

The genes are TRBV7-9 and TRBJ2-1; a weak D match, TRBD2 (6 bases). This CDR3 is 13 amino acids long. Germline-derived CDR1 and CDR2 are SEHNR and FQNEAQ (reference sequence). V was trimmed by 1 base and J by 14 bases, leaving 15 bases between them. The CDR3, as DNA: TGTGCCAGCAGCTTAGTTGGGGGACTTAGTAAGTTCTTC. Translating it yields CASSLVGGLSKFF.

The chain combines TRBV9 with TRBJ2-3; 10 bases line up with TRBD1. Germline V gene sequence: CDR1 SGDLS, CDR2 YYNGEE. This CDR3 comprises 15 residues. Unmatched junction bases numbered 5, after V lost 4 bases and J lost 3 bases. CDR3 bases: TGTGCCAGCAGCCCCGGGACAGGGGCGACAGATACGCAGTATTTT. This encodes CASSPGTGATDTQYF.

The CDR3 reads CASSYDRGVGNTIYF. The CDR3 region has the DNA TGTGCCAGCAGTTACGACAGGGGGGTTGGAAACACCATATATTTT. J is TRBJ1-3 and V is TRBV25-1, with TRBD1 matching 9 bases. The CDR3 has 15 residues. Trimming took 5 bases from V and 3 from J; bases not matched to a gene: 5. The V gene's germline CDR1 is MGHDK and CDR2 SYGVNS.

The rearrangement uses TRBV2 and TRBJ2-4; a possible D gene is TRBD2 (5 bases). V dropped 7 bases and J dropped 3 bases, with 16 bases sitting between them. This CDR3 has 15 amino acids. CDR1 SNHLY and CDR2 FYNNEI come from the germline V gene. The CDR3 sequence: CASMDPPRGKNIQYF. CDR3 nucleotides: TGTGCCAGCATGGACCCGCCTCGGGGCAAAAACATTCAGTACTTC.

This clone has just one count. This chain connects TRBV4-3 to TRBJ2-1; D unresolved. V was clipped by 0 bases and J by 2 bases, with 8 bases between them. CDR1 is LGHNA and CDR2 is YSLEER in the germline V gene. CDR3 size: 15 residues. CDR3 sequence: CASSQERFTYNEQFF. The DNA of the CDR3 is TGCGCCAGCAGCCAAGAGAGGTTTACCTACAATGAGCAGTTCTTC.

This clone was recorded once. The rearrangement joins TRBV5-6 to TRBJ2-7; 8 nucleotides align to TRBD1. This CDR3 is 15 amino acids long. Unmatched junction bases numbered 7, after V lost 4 bases and J lost 1 base. Germline V CDR1 and CDR2: SGHDT, YYEEEE. Written as DNA, the CDR3 is TGTGCCAGCAGCGTACCGGGACAGGCATCCTACGAGCAGTACTTC. Its translation is CASSVPGQASYEQYF.

The gene calls are TRBV27 and TRBJ1-2; no clear D. The CDR3 extends over 11 amino acids. Trimming took 5 bases from V and 8 from J, leaving 9 bases between them. Per germline, CDR1 MNHEY and CDR2 SMNVEV (reference sequence). The CDR3 region has the DNA TGTGCCAGCAGTCGCCAGACAGGCTACACCTTC. It yields the protein CASSRQTGYTF.

The V call is TRBV7-8, the J call TRBJ2-7; D might be TRBD2 (6 bases). V was cut by 0 bases and J by 7 bases, with 13 bases left in between. Germline CDR1 SGHVS, CDR2 FQNEAQ. There are 14 residues in the CDR3. As DNA, the CDR3 is TGTGCCAGCAGCTTAGCAGGGGCCCGGGGGGAGCAGTACTTC. This sequence encodes CASSLAGARGEQYF.

The CDR3 spells CAISERTGENTEAFF. CDR3 sequence (DNA): TGTGCCATCAGTGAGAGGACAGGGGAGAACACTGAAGCTTTCTTT. This rearrangement joins TRBV10-3 to TRBJ1-1; TRBD1 matches 9 bases. CDR3 length: 15 amino acids. Germline values: CDR1 ENHRY, CDR2 SYGVKD. V trimming: 2 bases; J trimming: 1 base; junction bases outside the gene matches: 2.

The chain links TRBV6-5 to TRBJ1-4; a possible D gene is TRBD1 (5 bases). The V gene lost 2 bases and the J gene lost 5 bases, with 15 bases spanning the gap. The CDR3 is 16 amino acids. Germline V lookup: CDR1 MNHEY, CDR2 SVGAGI. In DNA form, the CDR3 reads TGTGCCAGCAGTTACGGGGCGGCAAAAGAGAATGAAAAACTGTTTTTT. It translates to CASSYGAAKENEKLFF.

Only a few counts were recorded for this clone. The chain recombines TRBV29-1 with TRBJ2-7, with 8 bases aligning to TRBD1. The length of the CDR3 is 12 residues. The germline CDR1 and CDR2 sequences are SQVTM and ANQGSEA. Germline trimming cut 6 bases from V and 5 bases from J; bases unmatched to any gene: 6. The CDR3 coding sequence is TGCAGCGTCTCCGGGACAGGAAACGAGCAGTACTTC. Encoded protein: CSVSGTGNEQYF.

V and J are TRBV7-2 and TRBJ2-5; TRBD2 aligns across 10 bases. The CDR3 length is 19 residues. Germline V gene data show CDR1 as SGHTA and CDR2 as FQGNSA. Unmatched junction bases numbered 12, after V lost 1 base and J lost 1 base. The CDR3 DNA reads as TGTGCCAGCAGCTTAGGAAAAGGACGTCTAGCGGGGGTCCAAGAGACCCAGTACTTC. It specifies CASSLGKGRLAGVQETQYF.

This sequence joins TRBV6-5 and TRBJ2-3; possibly TRBD2 for D (6 bases). The V end was cut by 2 bases, the J end by 4 bases, with 16 bases between. The CDR3 is made up of 16 amino acids. In germline, CDR1 is MNHEY, CDR2 SVGAGI. This chain's CDR3 is CASSYGFGGPPDTQYF. DNA for the CDR3: TGTGCCAGCAGTTACGGGTTCGGGGGACCACCAGATACGCAGTATTTT.

This chain links TRBV6-1 with TRBJ2-2; 8 bases are shared with TRBD1. Germline CDR1 and CDR2: MNHNS and SASEGT. The CDR3 has 18 residues. V trimming: 1 base; J trimming: 1 base; junction bases outside the gene matches: 8. Here the CDR3 reads CASSEEPGGYLNTGELFF. CDR3 DNA: TGTGCCAGCAGTGAAGAACCAGGGGGCTATCTGAACACCGGGGAGCTGTTTTTT.

The chain has TRBV11-2 and TRBJ2-7; a possible D gene is TRBD2 (6 bases). Trimming removed 5 bases at V and 6 bases at J, with 14 bases between. This CDR3 spans 13 amino acids. The germline CDR1 and CDR2 sequences are SGHAT and FQNNGV. The DNA of the CDR3 is TGTGCCAGCAGCCCCGAATTCGGGGGCGAGCAGTACTTC. This sequence encodes CASSPEFGGEQYF.

The V call is TRBV7-2, the J call TRBJ2-5, with D perhaps TRBD1 (5 bases). CDR1 is SGHTA, CDR2 FQGNSA, per germline. V was shortened by 5 bases and J by 1 base, with 11 bases between the two germline ends. CDR3 length equals 14 residues. CDR3 sequence (DNA): TGTGCCAGCAGCACCCGAAGGGGCCAAGAGACCCAGTACTTC. Translating gives CASSTRRGQETQYF.

The chain employs TRBV7-8 and TRBJ2-7; 9 bases map to TRBD1. The CDR3 extends over 15 amino acids. Germline V gene sequence: CDR1 SGHVS, CDR2 FQNEAQ. V lost 1 base and J lost 6; bases outside the gene matches: 7. CDR3 nucleotide sequence: TGTGCCAGCAGCTTAGGGGACAGGGTCGTTGTCGAGCAGTACTTC. Protein: CASSLGDRVVVEQYF.

The CDR3 is CARSPQVDEQYF. For the CDR3, the DNA is TGTGCCAGAAGCCCACAGGTTGACGAGCAGTACTTC. The chain is built from TRBV5-3 and TRBJ2-7; a possible D gene is TRBD1 (5 bases). TRBV5-3 qualifies as an ORF whose function is uncertain. This CDR3 contains 12 residues. Trimming pared 4 bases from V and 5 bases from J, leaving 10 bases between.

The chain joins TRBV4-3 to TRBJ2-7, with a tentative D call TRBD1 (6 bases). V lost 8 bases to trimming and J lost 5 bases, with 22 bases between them. The CDR3 has 15 residues. From germline, CDR1 is LGHNA and CDR2 YSLEER. CDR3 in DNA: TGCGCCAGCCCGACGGTTACAGGGTTGATCCACGAGCAGTACTTC. It codes for CASPTVTGLIHEQYF.

Of note for this clone: A read error may produce the germline difference seen at one junction end. The chain recombines TRBV7-7 with TRBJ2-3; TRBD2 might be the D (5 bases). This CDR3 contains 14 residues. Looked up from germline, CDR1 is SSHAT and CDR2 is FNYEAQ (reference sequence). CDR3 region: CASSLGGQPDTQYF. In DNA, the CDR3 is TGTGCTAGCAGCTTAGGCGGGCAGCCAGATACGCAGTATTTT.

As DNA, the CDR3 is TGCGCCAGCAGCTCTAGGCTAGGCGAGACCCAGTACTTC. It encodes CASSSRLGETQYF. The chain uses TRBV5-1 and TRBJ2-5; D is ambiguous. CDR1 and CDR2 (germline): SGHRS, YFSETQ. V was clipped by 3 bases and J by 5 bases, with 11 bases between them. The CDR3 is 13 amino acids. The complete variable domain, with remaining parts taken from reference TRBV5-1 and TRBJ2-5, reads KAGVTQTPRYLIKTRGQQVTLSCSPISGHRSVSWYQQTPGQGLQFLFEYFSETQRNKGNFPGRFSGRQFSNSRSEMNVSTLELGDSALYLCASSSRLGETQYFGPGTRLLVL.

This clone showed up just a few times. V gene TRBV30 combines with J gene TRBJ1-5, with D hard to call. Trimming removed 1 base from V and 4 bases from J, with 5 bases in between. This CDR3 contains 12 residues. Germline V gives CDR1 GTSNPN, CDR2 SVGIG (reference sequence). DNA of the CDR3: TGTGCCTGGAGTGCCCCTAATCAGCCCCAGCATTTT. Encoded protein: CAWSAPNQPQHF.

The gene calls are TRBV12-5 and TRBJ2-3; D gene uncertain. The length of the CDR3 is 14 residues. The germline CDR1 and CDR2 sequences are LGHNT and FRNRAP. With 1 base removed from V and 2 bases from J, the gap between germline ends came to 7 bases. CDR3 nucleotide sequence: TGTGCTAGTGGTTTGGACACCTTCACAGATACGCAGTATTTT. As protein: CASGLDTFTDTQYF.